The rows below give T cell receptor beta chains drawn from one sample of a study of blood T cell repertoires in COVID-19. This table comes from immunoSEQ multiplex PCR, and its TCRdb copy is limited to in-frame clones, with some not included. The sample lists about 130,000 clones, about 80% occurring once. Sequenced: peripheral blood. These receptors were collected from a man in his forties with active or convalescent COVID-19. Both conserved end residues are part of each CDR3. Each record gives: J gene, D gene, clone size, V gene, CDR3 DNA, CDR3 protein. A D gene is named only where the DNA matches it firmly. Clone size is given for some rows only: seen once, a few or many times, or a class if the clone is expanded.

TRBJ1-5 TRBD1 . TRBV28 TGTGCCAGCAGTTCCGGGACAGGGGTGAGTCAGCCCCAGCATTTT CASSSGTGVSQPQHF
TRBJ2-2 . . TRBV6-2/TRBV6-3 TGTGCCAGCAGCCCCCCCGGAGCATTTAACACCGGGGAGCTGTTTTTT CASSPPGAFNTGELFF
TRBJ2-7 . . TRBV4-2 TGTGCCAGCAGCCAAGATGGGGGTAGCGGCTACGAGCAGTACTTC CASSQDGGSGYEQYF
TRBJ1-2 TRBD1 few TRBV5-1 TGCGCCAGCAGCACTCGACAGGGGACTGGCTACACCTTC CASSTRQGTGYTF
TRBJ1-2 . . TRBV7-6 TGTGCCAGCAGCAAAAGGACAGTGGGAGTTGATGCATACACCTTC CASSKRTVGVDAYTF
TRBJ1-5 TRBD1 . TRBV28 TGTGCCAGCAGACTTCAGGGGGGTAAAGGACAGCCCCAGCATTTT CASRLQGGKGQPQHF
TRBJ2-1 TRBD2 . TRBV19 TGTGCCAGTACTCGACTAGCGGGGACCTACACCTACAATGAGCAGTTCTTC CASTRLAGTYTYNEQFF
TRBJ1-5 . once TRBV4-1 TGCGCCAGCAGCTTCGGGTCCGGGGGCAATCAGCCCCAGCATTTT CASSFGSGGNQPQHF
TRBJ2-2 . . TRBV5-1 TGCGCCAGCAGCCCAAGGGGCAGGGGCGTAGGGACCGGGGAGCTGTTTTTT CASSPRGRGVGTGELFF
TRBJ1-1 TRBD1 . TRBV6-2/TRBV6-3 TGTGCCAGCAGCTTAGCCGGGACAGGGGGCAAAGCTTTCTTT CASSLAGTGGKAFF
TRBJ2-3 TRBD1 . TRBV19 TGTGCCAGTAGCTTGGACAGGGTGGCAGATACGCAGTATTTT CASSLDRVADTQYF
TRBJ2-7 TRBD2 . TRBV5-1 TGCGCCAGCAGCATAATAGCGGGAGGTACCTACGAGCAGTACTTC CASSIIAGGTYEQYF
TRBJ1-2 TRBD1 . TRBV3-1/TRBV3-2 TGTGCCAGCAGCCAAGGGGACAGAACTAACTATGGCTACACCTTC CASSQGDRTNYGYTF
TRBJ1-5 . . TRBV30 TGTGCCTGGAGTACCAGGGATAATCAGCCCCAGCATTTT CAWSTRDNQPQHF
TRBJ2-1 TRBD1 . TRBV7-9 TGTGCCAGCAGGGAGACAGGGATGAATGAGCAGTTCTTC CASRETGMNEQFF
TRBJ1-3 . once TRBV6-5 TGTGCCAGCAGTTCAAGGGGGTCCAGCTCTGGAAACACCATATATTTT CASSSRGSSSGNTIYF
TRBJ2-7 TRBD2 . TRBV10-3 TGTGCCATCAGCGCACTAGCGGGGGGCTCCTACGAGCAGTACTTC CAISALAGGSYEQYF
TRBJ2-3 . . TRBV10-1 TGCGCCAGCAGTGAGTCAGTGGCTAGTCGGTCAGATACGCAGTATTTT CASSESVASRSDTQYF
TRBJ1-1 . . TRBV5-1 TGCGCCAGCAGCTTGGTTACGGGGGGGCACACTGAAGCTTTCTTT CASSLVTGGHTEAFF
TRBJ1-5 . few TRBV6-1 TGTGCCAGCAGTGAGGCTTGGCAGGGCCCCAATCAGCCCCAGCATTTT CASSEAWQGPNQPQHF
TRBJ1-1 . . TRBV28 TGTGCCAGCATACGGGGAGGTACTGAAGCTTTCTTT CASIRGGTEAFF
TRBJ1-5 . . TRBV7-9 TGTGCCAGCACATTCGGTTATAGCAATCAGCCCCAGCATTTT CASTFGYSNQPQHF
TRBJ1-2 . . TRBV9 TGTGCCAGCAGCGTAGCTGGGGGGGCTAACTATGGCTACACCTTC CASSVAGGANYGYTF
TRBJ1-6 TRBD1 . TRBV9 TGTGCCAGCAGCGTAGGAGGGGACAGCTATAATTCACCCCTCCACTTT CASSVGGDSYNSPLHF
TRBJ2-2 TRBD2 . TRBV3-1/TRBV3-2 TGTGCCAGCAGCCAAGATCTAGGACTAGCGGGAGCAACCGGGGAGCTGTTTTTT CASSQDLGLAGATGELFF
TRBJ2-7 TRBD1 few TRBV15 TGTGCCACCAGCAACCAGGACAGGGGGCCCCCCGAGCAGTACTTC CATSNQDRGPPEQYF
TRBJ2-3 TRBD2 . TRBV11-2 TGTGCCAGCAGCACCCCTAGCGGGAGGACAGATACGCAGTATTTT CASSTPSGRTDTQYF
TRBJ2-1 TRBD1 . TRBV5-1 TGCGCCAGCAGCGGCCTCCGGGACAGGATTGGCAATGAGCAGTTCTTC CASSGLRDRIGNEQFF